This section outlines one T cell receptor (beta chain) sequence together with its context. Its ends do not fully match the called genes, so a read error is possible. The authors reverse transcribed roughly 0.45 to 1 ug RNA with random hexamers. TCRdb reprocessed the immunoSEQ multiplex PCR reads via MiXCR and lists one record per CDR3 protein. The sample has some 200,000 distinct CDR3 sequences, 80% to 95% seen once. TCR beta was sequenced from blood CD8+ and CD4+ T cells. The sample comes from a study of CD8 T cells in Susac syndrome. The CDR3 covers 12 residues. Germline lookup yields CDR1 GTSNPN and CDR2 SVGIG (reference sequence).

The source is a human donor with multiple sclerosis. The material sequenced was CD8+ T cells from PBMCs. This chain connects TRBV30 to TRBJ2-1; D is perhaps TRBD2 (6 bases). The DNA for the CDR3 is TGTGCCTGGAGTGTAGAACGGGACTCCCGGCTCTTC. Protein product: CAWSVERDSRLF.